This T cell receptor beta chain came from a study of response to subunit inactivated influenza vaccine. TCRdb recomputed calls from the RT-PCR reads with MiXCR, one row per CDR3 protein. The repertoire holds about 570,000 distinct CDR3 sequences, roughly 12% seen once, with approximately 9.9% in the top ten. Comment on this clonotype: At one of its ends the junction is not consistent with the germline gene, which may arise from a read error.

These data were also filed under a second study, of T cells expressing NK-cell markers. According to that study: TCR beta libraries carry UMIs added by 5'RACE template switching. Most of the eight sequenced donors tested HCMV-seropositive; one tested seronegative.

Material: PBMCs from blood, obtained on the day of vaccination. The TCR originated in a middle-aged man who received an inactivated influenza vaccine.

The CDR3 spells CSAKDAGGIYDF. The CDR3 DNA reads as TGCAGTGCTAAGGACGCAGGCGGGATCTATGACTTC. The chain links TRBV20-1 to TRBJ2-7; D is possibly TRBD2 (6 bases). The CDR3 has 12 residues. Germline V CDR1 and CDR2: DFQATT, SNEGSKA (reference sequence).